This is a list of T cell receptor beta chains from one sample in a study of post-analysis software for immune sequencing data. One entry per CDR3 protein results from TCRdb running MiXCR on the PCR reads. This sample has 450,000 to 650,000 distinct CDR3 sequences, with roughly two fifths found just once. The specimen was blood. The source is a girl aged 5-17 years with multiple sclerosis. Each CDR3 is given with its conserved first and last residue. A D gene is named only where the DNA matches it firmly. Clone size is stated in some rows and not others, as once, few, many or a class when expanded.

CDR3 protein	CDR3 DNA	J gene	V gene	D gene	clone size
CASHLAGGPGETQYF	TGTGCCAGCCATTTAGCGGGGGGGCCTGGGGAGACCCAGTACTTC	TRBJ2-5	TRBV3-1	TRBD2	NA
CASALSGETQYF	TGCGCCAGCGCCCTCTCGGGGGAGACCCAGTACTTC	TRBJ2-5	TRBV4-1	NA	few
CATSRTGGPNEQFF	TGTGCCACCAGCAGAACAGGGGGTCCGAATGAGCAGTTCTTC	TRBJ2-1	TRBV15	TRBD1	NA
CAISEYSYEQYF	TGTGCCATCAGTGAGTATTCCTACGAGCAGTACTTC	TRBJ2-7	TRBV10-3	NA	few
CASSAVFASTEAFF	TGTGCCAGCAGTGCGGTATTCGCGAGCACTGAAGCTTTCTTT	TRBJ1-1	TRBV2	NA	NA
CSAFHVNEKLFF	TGCAGTGCATTTCACGTAAATGAAAAACTGTTTTTT	TRBJ1-4	TRBV20-1	NA	NA
CASSQVRLTAKYF	TGTGCCAGCAGCCAAGTCCGCCTGACCGCGAAGTACTTC	TRBJ2-7	TRBV3-1	NA	NA
CASSGASGRGDTQYF	TGTGCCAGCAGCGGGGCTAGCGGGAGGGGAGATACGCAGTATTTT	TRBJ2-3	TRBV9	TRBD2	NA
CASSFVGQSYEQYF	TGTGCCAGCAGTTTCGTGGGACAATCCTACGAGCAGTACTTC	TRBJ2-7	TRBV12-3/TRBV12-4	NA	few
CASSKGPDTQYF	TGTGCCAGCTCCAAGGGCCCAGATACGCAGTATTTT	TRBJ2-3	TRBV12-3/TRBV12-4	NA	once
CASSFGTSGRVGANVLTF	TGCGCCAGCAGCTTCGGGACTAGCGGGAGGGTTGGGGCCAACGTCCTGACTTTC	TRBJ2-6	TRBV4-1	TRBD2	few
CASSLGTCSEKQFF	TGTGCCAGCAGCCTCGGTACCTGCTCGGAGAAGCAGTTCTTC	TRBJ2-1	TRBV7-3	NA	NA
CASTLRGRSDTQYF	TGTGCCAGCACCCTAAGGGGGCGGTCAGATACGCAGTATTTT	TRBJ2-3	TRBV7-2	TRBD1	NA
CASSYLDRRPGGELFF	TGCGCCAGCAGCTATCTGGACAGGAGACCTGGCGGGGAGCTGTTTTTT	TRBJ2-2	TRBV4-1	TRBD1	NA
CSVVHTTGAGTQYF	TGCAGCGTTGTGCACACCACGGGCGCAGGTACGCAGTATTTT	TRBJ2-3	TRBV29-1	NA	NA
CATSDSDGRLYGYTF	TGTGCCACCAGTGACTCGGACGGGCGATTGTATGGCTACACCTTC	TRBJ1-2	TRBV24-1	NA	NA
CASSPTTGVDETQYF	TGCGCCAGCAGCCCGACGACAGGGGTGGACGAGACCCAGTACTTC	TRBJ2-5	TRBV5-1	TRBD1	NA
CASRASGDSDTQYF	TGTGCCAGCAGGGCCAGCGGGGACTCAGATACGCAGTATTTT	TRBJ2-3	TRBV12-3/TRBV12-4	TRBD2	NA
CASSTAAGYTF	TGTGCCAGCAGTACAGCCGCCGGCTACACCTTC	TRBJ1-2	TRBV6-5	NA	NA
CSASFYGGVNYGYTF	TGCAGTGCTAGCTTTTACGGGGGAGTCAACTATGGCTACACCTTC	TRBJ1-2	TRBV20-1	NA	NA
CASSSTGRKLFF	TGTGCCAGCAGCTCTACAGGTAGAAAACTGTTTTTT	TRBJ1-4	TRBV7-2	NA	NA
CASGLQWDRAEAFF	TGTGCTAGTGGTTTACAGTGGGACAGGGCTGAAGCTTTCTTT	TRBJ1-1	TRBV12-5	TRBD1	few
CASSPGQRDQPQHF	TGTGCCAGCAGTCCCGGACAGAGGGATCAGCCCCAGCATTTT	TRBJ1-5	TRBV27	NA	many
CASSLLRAVGLSQPQHF	TGTGCCAGCAGTTTACTCAGGGCCGTAGGCCTAAGTCAGCCCCAGCATTTT	TRBJ1-5	TRBV12-3/TRBV12-4	NA	NA
CSARGPGQGVGNQPQHF	TGCAGTGCTAGAGGCCCGGGACAGGGGGTTGGCAACCAGCCCCAGCATTTT	TRBJ1-5	TRBV20-1	TRBD1	NA
CASSPLGAGPDTEAFF	TGTGCCAGCAGTCCCCTGGGGGCAGGGCCGGACACTGAAGCTTTCTTT	TRBJ1-1	TRBV27	NA	NA
CAINGQDSYEQYF	TGTGCCATCAACGGACAGGACTCCTACGAGCAGTACTTC	TRBJ2-7	TRBV10-3	TRBD1	NA
CASSYRAGPPQPSSYEQYF	TGTGCCAGCAGTTATCGAGCGGGGCCTCCGCAACCTAGCTCCTACGAGCAGTACTTC	TRBJ2-7	TRBV6-8	TRBD2	NA
CASSETSRRNIQYF	TGCGCCAGCAGCGAGACTAGTAGAAGGAACATTCAGTACTTC	TRBJ2-4	TRBV5-1	NA	NA
CASSWGQGQTQYF	TGTGCCAGCAGTTGGGGACAGGGACAGACCCAGTACTTC	TRBJ2-5	TRBV27	TRBD1	NA
CSVLPGARPNEQYF	TGCAGTGTTCTCCCGGGAGCCCGCCCCAATGAGCAGTACTTC	TRBJ2-5	TRBV20-1	NA	NA
CASSIHSDTEAFF	TGTGCCAGCAGTATACACTCGGACACTGAAGCTTTCTTT	TRBJ1-1	TRBV12-3/TRBV12-4	NA	few
CASSSDIYEQYF	TGTGCCAGCAGCTCGGACATCTACGAGCAGTACTTC	TRBJ2-7	TRBV11-3	NA	NA
CASRPGQSSYEQYF	TGTGCCAGCAGGCCGGGACAGAGCTCCTACGAGCAGTACTTC	TRBJ2-7	TRBV6-1	TRBD1	NA
CASRPTGLRTVNTEAFF	TGTGCCAGCAGACCAACCGGGCTACGGACGGTGAACACTGAAGCTTTCTTT	TRBJ1-1	TRBV7-9	NA	NA
CASRRLAGPDTRYF	TGTGCCAGCAGGCGACTAGCGGGGCCAGATACGCGGTATTTT	TRBJ2-3	TRBV6-5	TRBD2	NA
CASSFGLYGYTF	TGTGCCAGCAGTTTTGGGCTGTATGGCTACACCTTC	TRBJ1-2	TRBV12-3/TRBV12-4	NA	few
CASRLLAGGRSEQFF	TGTGCCAGCAGATTACTAGCGGGAGGGCGGAGTGAGCAGTTCTTC	TRBJ2-1	TRBV12-3/TRBV12-4	TRBD2	NA
CASSPTGGLGNGYTF	TGTGCCAGCAGCCCGACAGGGGGCTTGGGGAATGGCTACACCTTC	TRBJ1-2	TRBV5-6	TRBD1	NA
CSVEAGIGTEAFF	TGCAGCGTGGAAGCGGGTATTGGCACTGAAGCTTTCTTT	TRBJ1-1	TRBV29-1	NA	NA
CATSRDDPAGLGREAFF	TGTGCCACCAGCAGAGATGACCCCGCGGGGCTGGGGAGAGAAGCTTTCTTT	TRBJ1-1	TRBV15	NA	few
CASSLTESYNEQFF	TGTGCCAGCAGTTTGACAGAATCCTACAATGAGCAGTTCTTC	TRBJ2-1	TRBV27	NA	NA
CASGLGTAGYGYTF	TGTGCTAGTGGTTTGGGGACGGCAGGATATGGCTACACCTTC	TRBJ1-2	TRBV12-5	NA	NA